Below are 15 T cell receptor beta chains sequenced from a single sample in a study of persistence of HIV-infected CD4 T cells. Cells were stimulated with CMV-infected fibroblast lysates at 8.5 to 10 ug/mL. CD40L/CD69 double-negative CD45RO-high memory CD4+ T cells were collected. This was the immunoSEQ version 4 assay in survey mode. The method was immunoSEQ multiplex PCR; TCRdb's version includes in-frame clones alone and lacks a portion of them. The data show 40,000 to 55,000 clones, around 75% seen once. These receptors have no identified antigens. The input for sequencing was CD4+ T cells sorted from PBMCs after roughly 18-hour stimulation, taken from a patient who received antiretroviral therapy. These receptors were taken from an adult man with HIV who was CMV-seropositive.

The rearrangement uses TRBV12-3 or TRBV12-4 and TRBJ2-7; D remains unclear. The CDR3 length is 11 residues. V lost 4 bases, J lost 3 bases, and 4 bases lay in between. This chain's CDR3 is CASSSGYEQYF. In DNA, the CDR3 is TGTGCCAGCAGTTCCGGCTACGAGCAGTACTTC.

The chain has TRBV6-1 and TRBJ1-1; D ambiguous. Germline CDR1 is MNHNS and CDR2 is SASEGT. The V end lost 0 bases, the J end lost 11 bases, and 10 bases lay between the germline ends. The CDR3 length is 12 residues. The CDR3: CASSEAGSRAFF. For the CDR3, the DNA is TGTGCCAGCAGTGAAGCTGGAAGCCGGGCTTTCTTT.

This clone is medium-sized. The chain combines TRBV9 with TRBJ1-2, with D hard to call. The V end was cut by 3 bases, the J end by 4 bases, with 10 bases between. The germline CDR1 and CDR2 sequences are SGDLS and YYNGEE. CDR3 length: 13 amino acids. The CDR3 loop reads CASSEREAYGYTF. The CDR3 DNA is TGTGCCAGCAGCGAACGGGAGGCCTATGGCTACACCTTC. The variable domain in full, completed from reference TRBV9 and TRBJ1-2, reads DSGVTQTPKHLITATGQRVTLRCSPRSGDLSVYWYQQSLDQGLQFLIQYYNGEERAKGNILERFSAQQFPDLHSELNLSSLELGDSALYFCASSEREAYGYTFGSGTRLTVV.

V and J are TRBV28 and TRBJ1-1; TRBD1 is a possible D gene (6 bases). V gave up 1 base and J gave up 4 bases, with 16 bases separating them. Germline V gene lookup returns CDR1 MDHEN and CDR2 SYDVKM. This CDR3 has 16 amino acids. The CDR3 sequence: CASSLSGGRKSTEAFF. CDR3 bases: TGTGCCAGCAGTTTATCCGGGGGGCGTAAGAGCACTGAAGCTTTCTTT.

V usage is TRBV18 and J usage is TRBJ2-6, with D tentatively TRBD1 (5 bases). V dropped 3 bases and J dropped 2 bases, with 8 bases sitting between them. CDR3 length equals 15 residues. Germline assignment: CDR1 KGHSH and CDR2 LQKENI. In DNA form, the CDR3 reads TGTGCCAGCTCACCTGGCAGGGCTGGGGCCAACGTCCTGACTTTC. Translating it yields CASSPGRAGANVLTF.

With regard to this clone: A read error may account for a junction end that differs from germline. The chain has TRBV7-8 and TRBJ1-1; 9 positions match TRBD1. This CDR3 has 15 residues. Germline V CDR1 and CDR2: SGHVS, FQNEAQ. CDR3 sequence (DNA): TGTGCCAGCAGCCCTGGACAGGGGCGGAACGCTGAAGCTTTCTTT. Residues: CASSPGQGRNAEAFF.

This chain joins TRBV5-5 and TRBJ2-1; 10 bases map to TRBD2. With 1 base clipped from V and 4 bases from J, the junction kept 5 bases outside the gene matches. CDR3 length equals 16 residues. CDR1 and CDR2 (germline): SGHKS, YYEKEE (reference sequence). CDR3 protein: CASSLSGTSVYNEQFF. The CDR3 DNA reads TGTGCCAGCAGCTTGTCGGGGACTAGCGTTTACAATGAGCAGTTCTTC.

CDR3 protein: CASSFGTQNEKLFF. For the CDR3, the DNA is TGTGCCAGCAGTTTCGGGACTCAGAATGAAAAACTGTTTTTT. The chain has TRBV6-5 and TRBJ1-4; a possible D gene is TRBD1 (5 bases). The length of the CDR3 is 14 residues. Trimming left V 4 bases short and J 5 bases short, with 11 bases between. Germline V lookup: CDR1 MNHEY, CDR2 SVGAGI.

This chain uses TRBV6-1 with TRBJ2-5, with D hard to call. Trimming removed 3 bases at V and 6 bases at J, with 11 bases between. CDR1 is MNHNS and CDR2 is SASEGT in the germline V gene. There are 13 residues in the CDR3. CDR3 loop: CASSDNLVQTQYF. The DNA for the CDR3 is TGTGCCAGCAGTGATAATTTGGTGCAGACCCAGTACTTC.

A single count supports this clone. The chain recombines TRBV5-4 with TRBJ2-6; D is unclear. V shed 7 bases and J shed 1 base, with 6 bases lying between them. This CDR3 has 13 amino acids. The germline gives CDR1 SGHNT, CDR2 YYREEE (reference sequence). Here the CDR3 reads CASVRSGANVLTF. The CDR3 bases are TGTGCCAGCGTTAGGTCTGGGGCCAACGTCCTGACTTTC.

V and J are TRBV5-8 and TRBJ2-7; no definite D call. Germline-derived CDR1 and CDR2 are SGHTS and YDEGEE. The ends were cut back, 4 bases at V and 1 base at J, with 3 bases in the middle. The CDR3 extends over 11 amino acids. This CDR3 reads CASSESYEQYF. DNA of the CDR3: TGTGCCAGCAGCGAGTCCTACGAGCAGTACTTC.

The CDR3 region is CAWSLQANYGYTF. For the CDR3, the DNA is TGTGCCTGGAGTTTACAGGCTAACTATGGCTACACCTTC. The chain uses TRBV30 and TRBJ1-2; the D gene is possibly TRBD1 (5 bases). In germline, CDR1 is GTSNPN, CDR2 SVGIG (reference sequence). The germline V and J ends were trimmed by 2 bases and 0 bases, with 7 bases remaining between them. The CDR3 runs 13 residues.

This clone appeared once. The J gene is TRBJ1-4, the V gene TRBV6-5; a possible D gene is TRBD1 (5 bases). CDR1 is MNHEY, CDR2 SVGAGI, per germline. The CDR3 is made up of 14 amino acids. Trimming stripped 7 bases from V and 10 bases from J, with 19 bases between. The CDR3 DNA is TGTGCCAGCACCGGGGACTCAACGGCGGGAAAACTGTTTTTT. It codes for CASTGDSTAGKLFF.

The chain uses TRBV5-1 and TRBJ1-3; a weak D match, TRBD1 (5 bases). Germline CDR1 SGHRS, CDR2 YFSETQ. This CDR3 is built from 15 residues. Trimming took 3 bases from V and 2 from J, leaving 12 bases between them. The CDR3 bases are TGCGCCAGCAGCTCGCTATCAGGGACTGGAAACACCATATATTTT. This sequence encodes CASSSLSGTGNTIYF.

The chain employs TRBV19 and TRBJ1-1; D is uncertain. The CDR3 has 12 amino acids. V dropped 3 bases and J dropped 1 base, with 3 bases sitting between them. Germline V gene lookup returns CDR1 LNHDA and CDR2 SQIVND (reference sequence). The CDR3 DNA sequence: TGTGCCAGTAGTATTGGGAACACTGAAGCTTTCTTT. Protein: CASSIGNTEAFF.